The clone carrying this TCR beta chain was detected a few times. As yet, its antigen is unknown. The J segment lost 4 bases and the V segment lost 2 bases, leaving 4 bases of the junction unmatched. In germline, CDR1 is MNHNS, CDR2 SASEGT. The CDR3 length is 15 residues. The PCR ran on 60 Vbeta and 13 Jbeta primers. This table comes from immunoSEQ multiplex PCR, and its TCRdb copy is limited to in-frame clones, with some not included. In the table there are some 190,000 clones, over 80% of which are singletons. The sample is drawn from a study of cytomegalovirus exposure and HLA in healthy donors. About the research overall: Around 190 million T cells yielded 90 million to 130 million unique TCR beta sequences, as an earlier analysis found.

Study results and limitations: In a later analysis, at a false discovery rate of 0.05, some 17,000 TCR beta sequences were associated with HLA alleles. Later analysis found that TCR beta chains associated with HLA were more clonally expanded than other, equally common chains. CMV antigen specificity was confirmed in vitro for three CMV-associated chains.

This clonotype originated in a boy between 2 and 10 years old in good health and CMV-seronegative. The V call is TRBV6-1, the J call TRBJ2-5; 10 positions agree with TRBD1. Sample: PBMCs. In nucleotides, the CDR3 is TGTGCCAGCAGTGAATTGACAGGGGGCGGAGAGACCCAGTACTTC. Translation gives CASSELTGGGETQYF.